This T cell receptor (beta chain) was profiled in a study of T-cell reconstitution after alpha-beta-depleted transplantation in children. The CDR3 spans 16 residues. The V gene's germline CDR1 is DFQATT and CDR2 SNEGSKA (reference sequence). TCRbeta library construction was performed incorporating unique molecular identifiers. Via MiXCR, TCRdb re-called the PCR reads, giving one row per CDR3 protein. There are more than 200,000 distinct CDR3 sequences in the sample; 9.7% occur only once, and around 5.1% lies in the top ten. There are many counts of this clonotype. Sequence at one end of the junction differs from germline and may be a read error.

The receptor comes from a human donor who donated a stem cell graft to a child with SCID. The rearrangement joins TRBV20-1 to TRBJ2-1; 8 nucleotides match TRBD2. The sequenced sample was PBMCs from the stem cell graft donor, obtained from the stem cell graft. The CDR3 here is CSAPRNAGGSDNEQFF. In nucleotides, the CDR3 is TGCAGTGCTCCCCGCAATGCGGGGGGCTCCGACAATGAGCAGTTCTTC.